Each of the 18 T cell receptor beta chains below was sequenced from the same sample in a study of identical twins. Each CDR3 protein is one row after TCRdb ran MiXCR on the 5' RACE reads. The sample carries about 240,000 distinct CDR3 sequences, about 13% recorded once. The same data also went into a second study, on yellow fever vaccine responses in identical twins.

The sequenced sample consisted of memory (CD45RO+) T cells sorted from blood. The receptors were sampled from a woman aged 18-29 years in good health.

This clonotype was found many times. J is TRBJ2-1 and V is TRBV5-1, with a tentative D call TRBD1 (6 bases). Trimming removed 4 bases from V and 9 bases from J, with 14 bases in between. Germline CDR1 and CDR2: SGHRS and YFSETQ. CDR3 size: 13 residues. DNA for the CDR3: TGCGCCAGCAGCGGAACCCAGGGGATTGAGCAGTTCTTC. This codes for CASSGTQGIEQFF.

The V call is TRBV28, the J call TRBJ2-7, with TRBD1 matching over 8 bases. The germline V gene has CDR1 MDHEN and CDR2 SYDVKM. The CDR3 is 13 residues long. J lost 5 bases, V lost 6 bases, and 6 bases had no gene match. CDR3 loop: CASRVTGVHEQYF. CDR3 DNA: TGTGCCAGCAGGGTGACAGGGGTCCACGAGCAGTACTTC.

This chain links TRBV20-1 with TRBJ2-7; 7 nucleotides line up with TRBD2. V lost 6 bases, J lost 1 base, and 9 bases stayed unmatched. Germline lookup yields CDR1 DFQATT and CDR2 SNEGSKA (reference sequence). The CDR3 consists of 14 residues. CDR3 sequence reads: CSAQWGGSSYEQYF. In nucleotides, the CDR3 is TGCAGTGCCCAATGGGGAGGGTCGTCCTACGAGCAGTACTTC.

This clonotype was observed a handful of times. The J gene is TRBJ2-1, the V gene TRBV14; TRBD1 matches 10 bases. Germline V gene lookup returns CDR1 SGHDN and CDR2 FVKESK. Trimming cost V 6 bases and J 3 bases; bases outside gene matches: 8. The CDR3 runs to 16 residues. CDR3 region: CASRRSGTGVYNEQFF. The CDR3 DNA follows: TGTGCCAGCAGAAGATCCGGGACAGGGGTCTACAATGAGCAGTTCTTC.

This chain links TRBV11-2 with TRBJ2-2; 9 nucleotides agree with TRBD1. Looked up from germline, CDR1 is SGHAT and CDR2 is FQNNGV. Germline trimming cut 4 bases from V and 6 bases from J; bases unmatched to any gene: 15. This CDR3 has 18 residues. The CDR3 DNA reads TGTGCCAGCAGCTCCGTAGATATTCCGGGACAGGGATCCGGGGAGCTGTTTTTT. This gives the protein CASSSVDIPGQGSGELFF.

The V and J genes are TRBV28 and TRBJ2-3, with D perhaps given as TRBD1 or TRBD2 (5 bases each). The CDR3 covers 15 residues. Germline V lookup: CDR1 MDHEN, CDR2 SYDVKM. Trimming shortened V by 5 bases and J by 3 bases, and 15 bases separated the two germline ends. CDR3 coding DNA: TGTGCCAGCAGTCCCGAGGGGTTCGGGACAGATACGCAGTATTTT. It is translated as CASSPEGFGTDTQYF.

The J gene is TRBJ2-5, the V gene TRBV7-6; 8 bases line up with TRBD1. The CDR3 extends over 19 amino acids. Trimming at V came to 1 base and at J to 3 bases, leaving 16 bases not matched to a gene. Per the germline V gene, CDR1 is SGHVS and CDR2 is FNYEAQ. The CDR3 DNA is TGTGCCAGCAGCTTAGTCCCTAACGCGGGACAGGTTGGAAAAGAGACCCAGTACTTC. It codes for CASSLVPNAGQVGKETQYF.

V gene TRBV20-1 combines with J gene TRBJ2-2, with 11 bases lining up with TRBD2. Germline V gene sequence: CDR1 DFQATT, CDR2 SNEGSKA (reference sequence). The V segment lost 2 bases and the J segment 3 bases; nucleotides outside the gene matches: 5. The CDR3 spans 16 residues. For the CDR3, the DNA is TGCAGTGCTAGAACCTTAGCGGGGGGGGACACCGGGGAGCTGTTTTTT. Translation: CSARTLAGGDTGELFF.

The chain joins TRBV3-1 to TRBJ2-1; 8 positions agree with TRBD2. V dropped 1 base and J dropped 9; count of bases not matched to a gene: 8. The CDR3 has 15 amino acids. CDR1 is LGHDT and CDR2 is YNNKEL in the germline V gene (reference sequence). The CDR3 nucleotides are TGTGCCAGCAGCCAAGCCCGGACTAGCAGTGCTGAGCAGTTCTTC. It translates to CASSQARTSSAEQFF.

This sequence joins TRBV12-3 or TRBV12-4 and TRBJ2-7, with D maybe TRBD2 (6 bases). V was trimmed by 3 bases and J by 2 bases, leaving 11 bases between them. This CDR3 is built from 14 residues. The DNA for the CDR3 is TGTGCCAGCAGTTTGGGACTGACGACCTACGAGCAGTACTTC. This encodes CASSLGLTTYEQYF.

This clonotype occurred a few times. The DNA of the CDR3 is TGCAGTGCTCTTAGCGGGGGAACCACAGATACGCAGTATTTT. Translating it yields CSALSGGTTDTQYF. The rearrangement links TRBV20-1 to TRBJ2-3, with TRBD2 matching 9 bases. Looked up from germline, CDR1 is DFQATT and CDR2 is SNEGSKA (reference sequence). This CDR3 region has 14 residues. J lost 2 bases, V lost 5 bases, and 5 bases had no gene match.

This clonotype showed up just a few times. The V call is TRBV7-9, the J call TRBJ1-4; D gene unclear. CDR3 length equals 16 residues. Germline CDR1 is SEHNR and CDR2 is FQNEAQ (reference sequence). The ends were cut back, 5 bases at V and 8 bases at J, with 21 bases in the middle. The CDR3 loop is CASSPGGPPGSEKLFF. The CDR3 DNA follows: TGTGCCAGCAGCCCCGGAGGGCCACCGGGAAGCGAAAAACTGTTTTTT.

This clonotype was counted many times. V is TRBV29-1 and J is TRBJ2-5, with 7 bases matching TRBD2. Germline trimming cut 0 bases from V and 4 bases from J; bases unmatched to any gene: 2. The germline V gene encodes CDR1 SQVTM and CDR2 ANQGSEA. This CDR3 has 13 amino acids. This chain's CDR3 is CSVEDPGGETQYF. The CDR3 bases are TGCAGCGTTGAAGATCCGGGGGGAGAGACCCAGTACTTC.

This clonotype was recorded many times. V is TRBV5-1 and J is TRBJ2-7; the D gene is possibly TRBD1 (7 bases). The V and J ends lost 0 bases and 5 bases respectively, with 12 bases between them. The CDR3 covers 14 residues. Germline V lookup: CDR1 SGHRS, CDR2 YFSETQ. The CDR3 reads CASSLAQGGHEQYF. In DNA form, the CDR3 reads TGCGCCAGCAGCTTGGCTCAGGGGGGCCACGAGCAGTACTTC.

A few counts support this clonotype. CDR3 sequence (DNA): TGCAGTGCTAGAGCGATCACTAGCGGGAGAGGGGAGGAGCAGTTCTTC. This translates into CSARAITSGRGEEQFF. This chain joins TRBV20-1 and TRBJ2-1; 11 bases are shared with TRBD2. J was trimmed by 10 bases and V by 1 base; bases with no gene match: 12. Germline V CDR1 and CDR2: DFQATT, SNEGSKA (reference sequence). This CDR3 is built from 16 residues.

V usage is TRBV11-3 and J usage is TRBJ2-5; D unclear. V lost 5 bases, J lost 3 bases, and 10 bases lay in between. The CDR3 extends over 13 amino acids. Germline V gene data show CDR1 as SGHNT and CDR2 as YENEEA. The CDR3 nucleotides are TGTGCCAGCAGCCTGACAACAAAAGAGACCCAGTACTTC. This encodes CASSLTTKETQYF.

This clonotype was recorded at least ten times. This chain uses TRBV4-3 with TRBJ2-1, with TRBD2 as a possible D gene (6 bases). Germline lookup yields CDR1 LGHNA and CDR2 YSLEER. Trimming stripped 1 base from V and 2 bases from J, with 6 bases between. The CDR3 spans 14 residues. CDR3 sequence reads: CASSQAGAYNEQFF. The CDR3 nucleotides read TGCGCCAGCAGCCAAGCGGGAGCCTACAATGAGCAGTTCTTC.

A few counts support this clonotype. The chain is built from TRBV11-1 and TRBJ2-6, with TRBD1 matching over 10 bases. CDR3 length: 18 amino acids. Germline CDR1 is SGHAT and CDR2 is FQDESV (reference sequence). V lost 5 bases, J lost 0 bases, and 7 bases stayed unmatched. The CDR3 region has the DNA TGTGCCAGCAGCCACGGGACAGGGGTTGTCTCTGGGGCCAACGTCCTGACTTTC. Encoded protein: CASSHGTGVVSGANVLTF.